The clone carrying this TCR beta chain showed up just a few times. The entry originates in a study of T-cell reconstitution after alpha-beta-depleted transplantation in children. Unique molecular identifiers were incorporated when the TCRbeta library was constructed. Via MiXCR, TCRdb re-called the PCR reads, giving one row per CDR3 protein. The repertoire includes about 540,000 distinct CDR3 sequences, approximately 16% of them detected once, and more than 2.5% sits in the top ten. Germline-derived CDR1 and CDR2 are DFQATT and SNEGSKA (reference sequence). The CDR3 length is 13 residues. The V segment lost 7 bases and the J segment 4 bases; nucleotides outside the gene matches: 8.

The sample here was PBMCs from the stem cell graft donor, taken from the stem cell graft. This chain links TRBV20-1 with TRBJ2-7; 9 bases agree with TRBD1. The origin of this receptor is a human donor who donated a stem cell graft to a child with acute lymphoblastic leukemia. The chain's CDR3 is CSVSTGGWYEQYF. The CDR3 DNA reads as TGCAGTGTGTCGACAGGGGGATGGTACGAGCAGTACTTC.